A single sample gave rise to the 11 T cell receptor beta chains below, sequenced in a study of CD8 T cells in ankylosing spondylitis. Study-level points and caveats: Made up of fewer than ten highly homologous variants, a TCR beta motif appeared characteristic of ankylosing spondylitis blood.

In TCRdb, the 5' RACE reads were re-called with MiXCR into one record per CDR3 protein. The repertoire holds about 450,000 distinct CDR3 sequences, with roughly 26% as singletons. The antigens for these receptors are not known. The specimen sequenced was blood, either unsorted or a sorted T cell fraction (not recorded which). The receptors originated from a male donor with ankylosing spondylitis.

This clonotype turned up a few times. DNA for the CDR3: TGCAGTGCTACTCCCGGGACAGATAATTCACCCCTCCACTTT. Translation: CSATPGTDNSPLHF. J is TRBJ1-6 and V is TRBV20-1; 7 bases line up with TRBD1. V gave up 4 bases and J gave up 5 bases; unmatched junction bases: 5. Germline V CDR1 and CDR2: DFQATT, SNEGSKA (reference sequence). The length of the CDR3 is 14 residues.

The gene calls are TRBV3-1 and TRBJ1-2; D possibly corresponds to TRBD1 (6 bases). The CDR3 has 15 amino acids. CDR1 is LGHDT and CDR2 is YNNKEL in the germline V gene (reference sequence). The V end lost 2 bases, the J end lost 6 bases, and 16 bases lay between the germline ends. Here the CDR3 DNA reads TGTGCCAGCAGCCAACGATTCCGGGGGCCCGATGGCTACACCTTC. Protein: CASSQRFRGPDGYTF.

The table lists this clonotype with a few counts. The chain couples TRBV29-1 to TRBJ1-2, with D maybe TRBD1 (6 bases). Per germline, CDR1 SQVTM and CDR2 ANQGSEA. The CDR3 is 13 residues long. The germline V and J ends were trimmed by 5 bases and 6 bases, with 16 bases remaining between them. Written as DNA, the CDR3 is TGCAGCGTTAGGGGGTTAGGGTCTCATGGCTACACCTTC. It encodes CSVRGLGSHGYTF.

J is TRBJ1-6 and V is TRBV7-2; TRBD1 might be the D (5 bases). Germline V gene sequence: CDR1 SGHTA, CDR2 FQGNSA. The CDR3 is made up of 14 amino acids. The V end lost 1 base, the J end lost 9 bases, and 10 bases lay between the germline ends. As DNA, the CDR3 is TGTGCCAGCAGCTTAGGACAGAGGGGTTCACCCCTCCACTTT. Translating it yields CASSLGQRGSPLHF.

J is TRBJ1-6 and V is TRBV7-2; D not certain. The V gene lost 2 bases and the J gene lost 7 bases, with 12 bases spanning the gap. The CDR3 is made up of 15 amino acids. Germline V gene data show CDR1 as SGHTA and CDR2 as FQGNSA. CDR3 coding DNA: TGTGCCAGCAGCTTAATGCTGCCCTCGAATTCACCCCTCCACTTT. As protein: CASSLMLPSNSPLHF.

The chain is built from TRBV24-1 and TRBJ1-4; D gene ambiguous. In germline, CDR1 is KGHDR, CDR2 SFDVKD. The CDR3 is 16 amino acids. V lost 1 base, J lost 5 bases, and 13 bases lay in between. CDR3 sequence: CATSDFSGNGNEKLFF. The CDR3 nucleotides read TGTGCCACCAGTGATTTCAGCGGGAATGGCAATGAAAAACTGTTTTTT.

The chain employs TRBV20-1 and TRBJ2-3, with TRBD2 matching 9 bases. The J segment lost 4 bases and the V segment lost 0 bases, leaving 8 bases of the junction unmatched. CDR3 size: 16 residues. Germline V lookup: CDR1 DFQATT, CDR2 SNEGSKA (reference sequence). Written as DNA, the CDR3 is TGCAGTGCTAGAGATCCTAGCGGGATCAGGGCAGATACGCAGTATTTT. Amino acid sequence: CSARDPSGIRADTQYF.

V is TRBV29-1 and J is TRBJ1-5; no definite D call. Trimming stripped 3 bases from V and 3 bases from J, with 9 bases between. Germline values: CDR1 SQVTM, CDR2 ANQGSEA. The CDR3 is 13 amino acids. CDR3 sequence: CSVDFGFNQPQHF. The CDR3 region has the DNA TGCAGCGTTGATTTCGGTTTCAATCAGCCCCAGCATTTT. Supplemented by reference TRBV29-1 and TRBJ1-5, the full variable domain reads SAVISQKPSRDICQRGTSLTIQCQVDSQVTMMFWYRQQPGQSLTLIATANQGSEATYESGFVIDKFPISRPNLTFSTLTVSNMSPEDSSIYLCSVDFGFNQPQHFGDGTRLSIL.

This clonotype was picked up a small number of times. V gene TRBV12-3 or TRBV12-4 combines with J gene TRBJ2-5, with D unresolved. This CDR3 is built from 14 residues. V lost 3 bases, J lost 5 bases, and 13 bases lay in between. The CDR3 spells CASSLRFPAETQYF. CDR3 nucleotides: TGTGCCAGCAGTTTGAGATTCCCTGCTGAGACCCAGTACTTC.

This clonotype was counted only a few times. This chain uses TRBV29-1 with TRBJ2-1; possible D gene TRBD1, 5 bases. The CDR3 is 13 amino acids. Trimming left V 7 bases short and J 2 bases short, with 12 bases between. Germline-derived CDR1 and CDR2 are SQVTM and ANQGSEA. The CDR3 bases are TGCAGCGCGCTCCAGGGTACCTACAATGAGCAGTTCTTC. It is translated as CSALQGTYNEQFF.

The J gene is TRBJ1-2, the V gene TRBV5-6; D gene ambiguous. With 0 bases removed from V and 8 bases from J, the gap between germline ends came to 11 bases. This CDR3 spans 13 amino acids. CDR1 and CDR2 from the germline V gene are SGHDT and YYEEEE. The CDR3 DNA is TGTGCCAGCAGCTTGGAGCGGAGTCGCGGCTACACCTTC. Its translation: CASSLERSRGYTF.